This record covers a single T cell receptor beta chain. This entry is derived from a study of technical replicates of blood from four donors. This CDR3 comprises 15 residues. The germline V gene has CDR1 GTSNPN and CDR2 SVGIG (reference sequence). The V gene end was trimmed by 0 bases and the J gene end by 8 bases; junction bases not matched to a gene: 5. Produced via immunoSEQ multiplex PCR; TCRdb's table is partial and in-frame only. Of 11,000 to 15,000 clones listed, around 82% are singletons. Sequencing used PBMCs. The sequence came from a human donor in good health. This chain connects TRBV30 to TRBJ2-1, with 12 nucleotides matching TRBD2. As DNA, the CDR3 is TGTGCCTGGAGTGTAGGGCTAGCGGGAGGGGATGAGCAGTTCTTC. As protein: CAWSVGLAGGDEQFF.